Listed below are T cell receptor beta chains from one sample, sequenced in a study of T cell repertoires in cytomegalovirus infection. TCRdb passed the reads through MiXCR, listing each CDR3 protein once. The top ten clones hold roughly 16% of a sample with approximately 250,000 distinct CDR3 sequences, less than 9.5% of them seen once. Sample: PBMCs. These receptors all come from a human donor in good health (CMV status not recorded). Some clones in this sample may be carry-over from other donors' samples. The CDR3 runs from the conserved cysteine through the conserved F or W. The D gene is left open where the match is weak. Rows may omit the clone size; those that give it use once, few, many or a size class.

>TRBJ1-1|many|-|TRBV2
CASSSEGKNTEAFF
TGTGCCAGCAGTAGTGAAGGGAAGAACACTGAAGCTTTCTTT
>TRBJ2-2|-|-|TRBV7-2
CASSPNWVGELFF
TGTGCCAGCAGCCCGAATTGGGTCGGGGAGCTGTTTTTT
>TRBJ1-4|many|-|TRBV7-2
CASSGDRNPNEKLFF
TGTGCCAGCAGCGGCGACAGGAATCCTAATGAAAAACTGTTTTTT
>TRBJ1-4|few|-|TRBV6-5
CASSYRPPGEKLFF
TGTGCCAGCAGTTACCGTCCTCCCGGGGAAAAACTGTTTTTT
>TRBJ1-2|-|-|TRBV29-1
CSVAHLYGYTF
TGCAGCGTTGCCCACCTCTATGGCTACACCTTC
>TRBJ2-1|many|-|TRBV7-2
CASSFGGAQRANEQFF
TGTGCCAGCAGCTTTGGGGGGGCGCAGCGGGCCAATGAGCAGTTCTTC
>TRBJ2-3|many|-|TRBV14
CASSQPGTQYF
TGTGCCAGCAGCCAACCGGGGACGCAGTATTTT
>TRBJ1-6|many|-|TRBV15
CATSKTGEENSPLHF
TGTGCCACCAGCAAGACCGGGGAAGAGAATTCACCCCTCCACTTT
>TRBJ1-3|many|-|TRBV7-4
CASSETTGGNTIYF
TGTGCCAGCAGCGAGACGACAGGTGGAAACACCATATATTTT
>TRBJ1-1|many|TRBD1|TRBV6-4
CASSDKTGWTEAFF
TGTGCCAGCAGTGACAAGACAGGGTGGACTGAAGCTTTCTTT
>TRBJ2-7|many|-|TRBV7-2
CASSLGSWYEQYF
TGTGCCAGCAGCTTAGGATCGTGGTACGAGCAGTACTTC
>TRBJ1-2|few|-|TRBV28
CASSFGGGSNGYTF
TGTGCCAGCAGCTTTGGAGGTGGGTCGAATGGCTACACCTTC
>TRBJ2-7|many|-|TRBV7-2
CASSLRRWPYEQYF
TGTGCCAGCAGCTTGAGACGGTGGCCCTACGAGCAGTACTTC
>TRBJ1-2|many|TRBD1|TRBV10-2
CASTGTAANYGYTF
TGCGCCAGCACCGGGACAGCAGCTAACTATGGCTACACCTTC
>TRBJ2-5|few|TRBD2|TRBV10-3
CAISGTSGTETQYF
TGTGCCATCAGTGGGACTAGCGGGACTGAGACCCAGTACTTC
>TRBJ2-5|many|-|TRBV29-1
CSVEGETQYF
TGCAGCGTCGAGGGGGAGACCCAGTACTTC
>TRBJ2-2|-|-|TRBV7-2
CASSFIGRVGGELFF
TGTGCCAGCAGCTTCATCGGTAGGGTCGGTGGGGAGCTGTTTTTT
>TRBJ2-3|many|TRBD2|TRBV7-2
CASSFTDPGGPPRTQYF
TGTGCCAGCAGCTTTACGGATCCGGGAGGACCCCCTCGAACGCAGTATTTT